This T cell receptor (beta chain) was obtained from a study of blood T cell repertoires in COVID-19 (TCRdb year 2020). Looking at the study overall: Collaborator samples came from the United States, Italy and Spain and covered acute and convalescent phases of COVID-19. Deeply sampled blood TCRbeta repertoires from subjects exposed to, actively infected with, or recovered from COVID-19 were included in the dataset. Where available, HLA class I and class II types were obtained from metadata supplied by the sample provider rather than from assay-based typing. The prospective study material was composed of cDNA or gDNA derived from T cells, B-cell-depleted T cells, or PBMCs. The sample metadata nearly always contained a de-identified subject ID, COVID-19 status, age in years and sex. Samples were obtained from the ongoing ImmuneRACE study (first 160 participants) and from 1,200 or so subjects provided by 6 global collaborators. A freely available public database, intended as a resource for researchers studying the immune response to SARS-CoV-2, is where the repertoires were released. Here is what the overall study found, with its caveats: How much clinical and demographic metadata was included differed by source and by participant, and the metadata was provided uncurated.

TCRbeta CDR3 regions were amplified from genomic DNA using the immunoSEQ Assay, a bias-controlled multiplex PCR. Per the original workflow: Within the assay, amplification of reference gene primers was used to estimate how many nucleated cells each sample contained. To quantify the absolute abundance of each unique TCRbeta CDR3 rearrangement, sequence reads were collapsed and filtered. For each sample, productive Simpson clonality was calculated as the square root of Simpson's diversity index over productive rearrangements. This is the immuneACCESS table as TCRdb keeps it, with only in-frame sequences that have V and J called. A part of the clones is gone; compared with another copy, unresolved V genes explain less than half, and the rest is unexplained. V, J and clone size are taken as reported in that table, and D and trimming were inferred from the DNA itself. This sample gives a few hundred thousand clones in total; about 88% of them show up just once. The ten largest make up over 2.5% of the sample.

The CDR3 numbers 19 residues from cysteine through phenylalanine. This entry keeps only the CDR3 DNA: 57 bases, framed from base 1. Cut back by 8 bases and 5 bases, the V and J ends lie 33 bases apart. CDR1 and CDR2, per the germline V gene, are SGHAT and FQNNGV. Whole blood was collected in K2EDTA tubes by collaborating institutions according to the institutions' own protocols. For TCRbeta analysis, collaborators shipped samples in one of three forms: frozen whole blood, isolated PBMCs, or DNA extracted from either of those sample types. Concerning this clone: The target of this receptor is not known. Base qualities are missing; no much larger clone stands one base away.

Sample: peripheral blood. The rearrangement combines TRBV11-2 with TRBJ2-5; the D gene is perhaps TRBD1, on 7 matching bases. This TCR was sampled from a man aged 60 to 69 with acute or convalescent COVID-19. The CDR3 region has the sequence CASGGLTRAGGGVGETQYF. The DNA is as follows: TGTGCCAGCGGAGGGCTGACACGGGCAGGGGGAGGTGTCGGGGAGACCCAGTACTTC.